This T cell receptor (beta chain) was sequenced in a study of CD4 and CD8 cells across lung adenocarcinoma regions. One entry per CDR3 protein results from TCRdb running MiXCR on the PCR reads. The table includes about 8,700 distinct CDR3 sequences, around half detected once. Per germline, CDR1 MNHNS and CDR2 SASEGT. The CDR3 contains 15 residues. V lost 2 bases and J lost 8; bases outside the gene matches: 4. Donors had localized lung adenocarcinoma, a non-small cell lung cancer. This TCR derives from a female donor with lung adenocarcinoma. The CD4 and CD8 labels of this study may be unreliable. The chain joins TRBV6-1 to TRBJ1-4; 11 bases agree with TRBD1. Material for sequencing was CD8+ T cells from the margin of a lung tumor. The CDR3 DNA reads as TGTGCCAGCAGTGAAAGGACAGGGGGCGCGGAAAAACTGTTTTTT. It is translated as CASSERTGGAEKLFF.